Below are 3 T cell receptor beta chains sequenced from a single sample in a study of a mutant IDH1 vaccine in newly diagnosed glioma. Produced via immunoSEQ multiplex PCR; TCRdb's table is partial and in-frame only. Among tens of thousands of clones listed, just under 80% were seen once. Sample time point: week 5, during vaccination. All doses held 300 ug of mutant IDH1 20-mer peptide, with topical imiquimod. These receptors' antigens are unknown. Sequences were derived from PBMCs, sampled from a glioma patient whose treatment included an IDH1 peptide vaccine. The receptors stem from a man aged 50 or older with glioma.

The CDR3 DNA reads as TGTGCCAGCGGCGCTCTCTGGGTGGGTCAGCCCCAGCATTTT. Amino acid sequence: CASGALWVGQPQHF. The chain employs TRBV2 and TRBJ1-5; D not certain. CDR3 size: 14 residues. Germline V gives CDR1 SNHLY, CDR2 FYNNEI. V gave up 8 bases and J gave up 6 bases, with 17 bases separating them.

V is TRBV5-1 and J is TRBJ2-7; D may correspond to TRBD1 or TRBD2 (5 bases each). Germline CDR1 SGHRS, CDR2 YFSETQ. CDR3 size: 15 residues. The V gene lost 0 bases and the J gene lost 6 bases, with 16 bases spanning the gap. The CDR3 loop reads CASSLVRVGDGEQYF. The CDR3 nucleotides read TGCGCCAGCAGCTTGGTTCGTGTAGGGGACGGCGAGCAGTACTTC.

By proportion, this clone is medium-sized. The chain uses TRBV27 and TRBJ1-5, with D hard to call. V lost 6 bases and J 6 bases, leaving 12 bases between the germline ends. Germline V gives CDR1 MNHEY, CDR2 SMNVEV (reference sequence). CDR3 length: 13 amino acids. CDR3 bases: TGTGCCAGCAGGCCCGACGAGTTTCAGCCCCAGCATTTT. This gives the protein CASRPDEFQPQHF.